Each of the 16 T cell receptor beta chains below was sequenced from the same sample in a study of CD8+ T cells in alopecia areata. Investigators isolated RNA and reverse transcribed it into cDNA to act as the sequencing template. Measured with immunoSEQ multiplex PCR; TCRdb has only the in-frame clones, and not every one. The sample has about 180,000 clones, around 71% seen once. Sequences were derived from CD8+ T cells sorted from blood, sampled at week 0. The receptors were sampled from a human donor with alopecia areata.

The chain couples TRBV10-3 to TRBJ1-1; D ambiguous. CDR3 size: 13 residues. The V end was cut by 1 base, the J end by 8 bases, with 11 bases between. The germline V gene has CDR1 ENHRY and CDR2 SYGVKD. This CDR3 is CAISELGSREAFF. The CDR3 nucleotides read TGTGCCATCAGTGAGTTAGGGTCGAGGGAAGCTTTCTTT.

The chain is built from TRBV19 and TRBJ2-2, with 12 bases lining up with TRBD2. Germline loops: CDR1 LNHDA, CDR2 SQIVND (reference sequence). The CDR3 covers 17 residues. Trimming took 5 bases from V and 2 from J; bases not matched to a gene: 6. CDR3 protein: CASSSTSGGSNTGELFF. DNA for the CDR3: TGTGCCAGTAGTTCCACTAGCGGGGGGTCTAACACCGGGGAGCTGTTTTTT.

The chain recombines TRBV5-6 with TRBJ2-7; D may be TRBD1 (5 bases). V was cut by 4 bases and J by 2 bases, with 19 bases left in between. This CDR3 region has 16 residues. CDR1 SGHDT and CDR2 YYEEEE come from the germline V gene. The CDR3 spells CASSPEIGEGPYEQYF. The CDR3 nucleotides read TGTGCCAGCAGCCCCGAGATAGGGGAAGGACCCTACGAGCAGTACTTC.

This clone was seen only a few times. This sample includes further DNA sequences coding for the same CDR3. The chain recombines TRBV27 with TRBJ2-3, with 7 bases identical to TRBD1. CDR3 size: 15 residues. V lost 5 bases to trimming and J lost 2 bases; unmatched junction nucleotides: 7. The germline V gene encodes CDR1 MNHEY and CDR2 SMNVEV (reference sequence). CDR3 in amino acids: CASSSRDRPTDTQYF. The CDR3 DNA reads as TGTGCCAGCAGTAGTCGGGACAGACCCACAGATACGCAGTATTTT.

The rearrangement links TRBV5-6 to TRBJ2-4, with a weak D call TRBD2 (5 bases). Trimming took 8 bases from V and 2 from J, leaving 11 bases between them. The CDR3 is 13 residues long. From germline, CDR1 is SGHDT and CDR2 YYEEEE. The CDR3 DNA reads as TGTGCCAGGATGAGGGTACCCAAAAACATTCAGTACTTC. Translated: CARMRVPKNIQYF.

The gene calls are TRBV2 and TRBJ1-5, with a tentative D call TRBD1 (6 bases). V was pared by 6 bases and J by 6 bases, with 12 bases between. Looked up from germline, CDR1 is SNHLY and CDR2 is FYNNEI. This CDR3 has 13 amino acids. The chain's CDR3 is CASRPGDLQPQHF. The CDR3 DNA sequence: TGTGCCAGCAGGCCAGGGGATCTTCAGCCCCAGCATTTT.

The chain links TRBV7-9 to TRBJ2-1, with D hard to call. Per the germline V gene, CDR1 is SEHNR and CDR2 is FQNEAQ (reference sequence). This CDR3 region has 11 residues. V lost 6 bases, J lost 14 bases, and 14 bases lay in between. CDR3 in DNA: TGTGCCAGCAGTTCCGGACGGTCGGAGTTCTTC. As protein: CASSSGRSEFF.

J is TRBJ1-2 and V is TRBV10-3; possibly TRBD1 for D (6 bases). V lost 5 bases and J lost 4, with 8 bases in between. Germline V gives CDR1 ENHRY, CDR2 SYGVKD. This CDR3 region has 12 residues. CDR3 in amino acids: CAISQGLYGYTF. The CDR3 DNA reads as TGTGCCATCAGTCAGGGGCTCTATGGCTACACCTTC.

The gene calls are TRBV5-6 and TRBJ1-6; unclear D gene. V was shortened by 1 base and J by 11 bases, with 7 bases between the two germline ends. This CDR3 spans 12 amino acids. CDR1 and CDR2 (germline): SGHDT, YYEEEE. The CDR3 loop reads CASSLQVTPLHF. The CDR3 nucleotides are TGTGCCAGCAGCTTGCAGGTTACACCCCTCCACTTT.

The chain combines TRBV2 with TRBJ2-3; 9 positions match TRBD1. J gave up 4 bases and V 4 bases, and 12 bases lay outside the gene matches. This CDR3 has 17 residues. Germline V gives CDR1 SNHLY, CDR2 FYNNEI. This chain's CDR3 is CASSGSLGQGFSDTQYF. Here the CDR3 DNA reads TGTGCCAGCAGTGGTTCTTTGGGACAGGGTTTTTCAGATACGCAGTATTTT.

The gene calls are TRBV30 and TRBJ2-7, with no clear D. The CDR3 spans 11 residues. V lost 2 bases and J lost 4, with 6 bases in between. CDR1 GTSNPN and CDR2 SVGIG come from the germline V gene (reference sequence). The CDR3 loop is CAWSLVYEQYF. The DNA for the CDR3 is TGTGCCTGGAGTTTGGTGTACGAGCAGTACTTC.

J is TRBJ2-7 and V is TRBV27; D call uncertain. V lost 3 bases to trimming and J lost 0 bases, with 18 bases between them. Germline V CDR1 and CDR2: MNHEY, SMNVEV (reference sequence). The CDR3 sequence is 17 residues long. CDR3 sequence reads: CASSLVTPRPPSYEQYF. CDR3 nucleotide sequence: TGTGCCAGCAGTTTGGTGACACCGCGGCCTCCCTCCTACGAGCAGTACTTC.

This chain links TRBV30 with TRBJ2-1; TRBD1 matches 10 bases. The CDR3 contains 15 residues. J was trimmed by 8 bases and V by 0 bases; bases with no gene match: 7. Germline lookup yields CDR1 GTSNPN and CDR2 SVGIG (reference sequence). The CDR3 loop reads CAWSVTPGTGDEQFF. The DNA for the CDR3 is TGTGCCTGGAGTGTAACGCCCGGGACAGGGGATGAGCAGTTCTTC.

This clone was observed once. This chain connects TRBV12-5 to TRBJ1-1; TRBD1 matches at 8 bases. The germline V gene encodes CDR1 LGHNT and CDR2 FRNRAP. The V segment lost 2 bases and the J segment 4 bases; nucleotides outside the gene matches: 0. This CDR3 has 13 amino acids. The CDR3 DNA reads as TGTGCTAGTGGTTTGACAGGGGGCACTGAAGCTTTCTTT. Translated: CASGLTGGTEAFF.

This chain links TRBV6-5 with TRBJ2-3; unclear D gene. Germline CDR1 reads MNHEY; CDR2 reads SVGAGI. This CDR3 spans 15 amino acids. V lost 5 bases and J lost 6, with 18 bases in between. DNA of the CDR3: TGTGCCAGCAGTAAGATGGGCCTCAGCGCGGATACGCAGTATTTT. It codes for CASSKMGLSADTQYF.

This clone showed up just once. V gene TRBV27 combines with J gene TRBJ1-2; no reliable D call. Trimming took 3 bases from V and 2 from J, leaving 10 bases between them. The CDR3 runs to 14 residues. Germline lookup yields CDR1 MNHEY and CDR2 SMNVEV (reference sequence). CDR3 sequence: CASSFGRTNYGYTF. CDR3 in DNA: TGTGCCAGCAGTTTCGGCCGAACGAACTATGGCTACACCTTC.